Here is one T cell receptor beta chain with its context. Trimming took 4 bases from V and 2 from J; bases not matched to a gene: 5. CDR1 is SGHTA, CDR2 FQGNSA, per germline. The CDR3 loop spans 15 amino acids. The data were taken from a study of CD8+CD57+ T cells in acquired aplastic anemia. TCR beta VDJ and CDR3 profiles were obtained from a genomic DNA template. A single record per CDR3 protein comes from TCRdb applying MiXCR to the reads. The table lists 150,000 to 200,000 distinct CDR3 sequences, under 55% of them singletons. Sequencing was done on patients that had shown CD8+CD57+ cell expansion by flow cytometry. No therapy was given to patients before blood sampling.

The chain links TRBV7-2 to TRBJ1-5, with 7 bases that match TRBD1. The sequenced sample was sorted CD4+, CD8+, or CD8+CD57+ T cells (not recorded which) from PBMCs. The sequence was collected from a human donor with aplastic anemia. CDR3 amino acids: CASSSRQGGNQPQHF. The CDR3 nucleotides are TGTGCCAGCAGCTCACGACAGGGAGGCAATCAGCCCCAGCATTTT.